The source of this TCR beta chain is a study of early T cells in non-severe SARS-CoV-2 infection. Across the study: Investigators sequenced bulk RNA drawn from unsorted whole blood, and chains remained unpaired.

Points from the study as a whole: Missing private and CD4 specificities, VDJdb matching favored anti-spike CD8 responses.

Unique molecular identifier tags were affixed to discrete cDNA molecules. TCRdb redid the calling of the 5' RACE reads with MiXCR, one entry per CDR3 protein. The table lists about 64,000 distinct CDR3 sequences, around 12% of them singletons. CDR3 size: 13 residues. The V gene end was trimmed by 4 bases and the J gene end by 2 bases; junction bases not matched to a gene: 0. From germline, CDR1 is SNHLY and CDR2 FYNNEI. In this sample, this clonotype turned up a few times. Its antigen is not known. The chain uses TRBV2 and TRBJ1-2, with TRBD1 matching 8 bases. The starting material was whole blood, obtained at baseline. The sequence was collected from an adult who was a healthcare worker with PCR-confirmed SARS-CoV-2 infection or an uninfected control (not recorded which). CDR3 sequence: CASSGQGNYGYTF. DNA of the CDR3: TGTGCCAGCAGTGGACAGGGGAACTATGGCTACACCTTC. Together with reference TRBV2 and TRBJ1-2, the CDR3 gives the full variable domain: EPEVTQTPSHQVTQMGQEVILRCVPISNHLYFYWYRQILGQKVEFLVSFYNNEISEKSEIFDDQFSVERPDGSNFTLKIRSTKLEDSAMYFCASSGQGNYGYTFGSGTRLTVV.